The sequence of this T cell receptor (beta chain) was determined in a study of cytomegalovirus exposure and HLA in healthy donors. Study results and limitations: A few chains tied to CMV proved CMV antigen-specific in vitro.

CDR3 length: 14 amino acids. The V end lost 1 base, the J end lost 5 bases, and 8 bases lay between the germline ends. Looked up from germline, CDR1 is SEHNR and CDR2 is FQNEAQ (reference sequence). It was with 60 Vbeta and 13 Jbeta primers that the PCR ran. Original analysis: As a later analysis found, there were 70 million to 90 million unique TCR beta chains, of which roughly 11 million were shared. Measured with immunoSEQ multiplex PCR; TCRdb has only the in-frame clones, and not every one. V and J calls and clone size are given by that table; D and trimming were obtained from the DNA. The sample shows about 130,000 clones, less than 90% of them seen only once. Worth noting for this clone: What it binds is unknown.

This sequence was found in a man aged 35-49 years in good health and CMV-seronegative. The sequencing input was PBMCs. The genes are TRBV7-9 and TRBJ1-4, with unresolved D. CDR3 residues: CASSLDSKNEKLFF. Written as DNA, the CDR3 is TGTGCCAGCAGCTTAGACAGCAAGAATGAAAAACTGTTTTTT.